This T cell receptor (beta chain) was recovered during a study of cytomegalovirus exposure and HLA in healthy donors. CDR1 and CDR2 from the germline V gene are KGHSH and LQKENI. CDR3 length: 18 residues. Trimming shortened V by 3 bases and J by 6 bases, and 21 bases separated the two germline ends. It was with 60 Vbeta and 13 Jbeta primers that the PCR ran. Repertoires were generated with immunoSEQ multiplex PCR, while TCRdb's copy carries only in-frame clones and drops some. The table has about 130,000 clones, 83% seen once. The TCR sequence derives from a man between 18 and 35 years old in good health and CMV-seropositive. The sequenced sample consisted of PBMCs. The chain carries TRBV18 and TRBJ1-6, with D unclear. The CDR3 nucleotides are TGTGCCAGCTCACCCTATGCAACCGATGCATACCTTAATTCACCCCTCCACTTT. This codes for CASSPYATDAYLNSPLHF.